This T cell receptor (beta chain) was profiled in a study of Graves' ophthalmopathy and Graves' hyperthyroidism (dated by TCRdb to 2017 to 2018). About the investigation overall: Peripheral blood was collected at initial diagnosis, before any treatment. The study used TCR beta repertoire signatures to distinguish Graves' ophthalmopathy from Graves' hyperthyroidism and to predict progression to ophthalmopathy. In total, over 130 blood samples were TCR-sequenced: approximately 40 ophthalmopathy, roughly 77 hyperthyroidism and about 17 hyperthyroidism-to-ophthalmopathy patients. To explore V-J signatures that distinguish ophthalmopathy from hyperthyroidism, a discovery set of 100 patients was enrolled, made up of 43 with ophthalmopathy and some 58 with stable hyperthyroidism. For independent validation, a separate cohort was made up of approximately 18 hyperthyroidism patients plus 17 patients who later progressed from hyperthyroidism to ophthalmopathy. In roughly six hyperthyroidism patients, the T-cell repertoire of thyroid tissue was compared with the T-cell repertoire of blood. Following sampling, methimazole starting at 30 mg daily was administered to hyperthyroidism patients, and high-dose intravenous methylprednisolone was administered to ophthalmopathy patients. The 100 or so discovery patients were randomly divided into training and test sets at a 7:3 ratio. Points the paper makes about the study in general: Sample size was not statistically predetermined, and group allocation was not concealed from the investigators. Among expanded thyroid clonotypes with frequency above 0.001, most also showed up in blood, which suggests that blood repertoires may reflect the thyroid immune response. In validation, the model predicted ophthalmopathy progression with 70.59% sensitivity and roughly 72% specificity; 12 predicted patients were CT-confirmed with GO in a median of approximately 6.5 months. In cross-validation, the 13-signature model distinguished ophthalmopathy from stable hyperthyroidism with 85% to 90% sensitivity and around 82% specificity, and in the test set the corresponding values were approximately 80% and 75%.

This clonotype occurred many times. Its antigen is still unknown. No qualities accompany the bases; no much larger clone lies one base away. Ophthalmopathy patients had moderately to severely active disease, Clinical Activity Score of at least 3, NOSPECS grade of at least 4, and disease duration under 3 months. Anyone with other autoimmune diseases, uncontrolled infections, pregnancy or lactation was excluded from the study. Clinical symptoms, serum thyroxine, TRAb, thyroid ultrasound and orbital computed tomography formed the basis of the diagnosis. Ficoll-Paque density gradient centrifugation was used to isolate PBMCs from 9.5 to 10 ml of fresh peripheral blood. Total RNA was extracted with Trizol reagent and quality-checked on an Agilent 2100 Bioanalyzer. For repertoire sequencing, TCR beta CDR3 regions were amplified from RNA transcripts. HTBI primers and the Qiagen OneStep RT-PCR kit were used in a first-round RT-PCR, which was followed by a second-round multiplex PCR, size selection and purification. The libraries underwent paired-end sequencing with 100 bp reads on an Illumina HiSeq2000. On the authors' methods: Reads were processed with SOAPnuke, discarding reads with adapters, uncalled bases, mean Phred below 15, or no exact constant-primer or identifier match. COPE v1.2.5 was used to merge high-quality paired reads. Unique nucleotide sequences were defined as clonotypes and aligned to IMGT TRB V, D and J references using MiTCR v1.1. Only V-J combinations with frequency above 0.0001 were analysed, covering more than 99% of repertoires. For each V-J combination, a TCR clonal expansion and chaos score was defined as F50 clonal expansion divided by the chaos observed in the TCRdist matrix. Welch's t-statistics and random forest were used to reduce the features to 10 to 15 V-J combinations, which were then used as input to a naive Bayes classifier. Thyroid-blood repertoire similarity was quantified with the Morisita-Horn index. TCRdb's own reprocessing of the public reads used fastp at Q25 and MiXCR and kept productive beta chains. CDR3 protein duplicates are merged, each entry listing the most common genes and DNA. The V and J calls here are based on TCRdb, not the publication. This sample holds about 160,000 distinct CDR3 sequences; roughly two fifths were observed only once. The ten most abundant clones make up roughly 8.9% of the sample.

This sequence originates from a young man with Graves' ophthalmopathy. Donor details come from another sample of the same person, matched by shared clones. Sequences were obtained from peripheral blood.

The CDR3 loop reads CASSPYRARGEAFF. Here is the DNA: TGTGCCAGCAGTCCATACAGGGCTAGGGGTGAAGCTTTCTTT. The chain uses TRBV12-3 or TRBV12-4 and TRBJ1-1, with TRBD1 as a weak D call on 6 bases. V is reduced by 5 bases and J by 7 bases, leaving a spacing of 17 bases between them. From cysteine to phenylalanine, the CDR3 is 14 amino acids long. Only the CDR3 part of the read is kept: 42 bases, read in frame from the first base.